Following are 18 T cell receptor beta chains from one sample sequenced in a study of control samples from healthy donors and cancer patients. Sequencing was performed with immunoSEQ multiplex PCR; in TCRdb, only in-frame clones are kept and a portion is missing. This table holds 75,000 to 90,000 clones, 75% to 90% found once. The sequencing sample was made of PBMCs. These receptors were collected from a woman between 50 and 59 years old with colorectal cancer.

Here the CDR3 reads CASSLNRPDTQYF. The CDR3 nucleotides read TGTGCCAGCAGTTTAAATCGGCCAGATACGCAGTATTTT. The rearrangement links TRBV28 to TRBJ2-3; D not resolved. The CDR3 consists of 13 residues. Looked up from germline, CDR1 is MDHEN and CDR2 is SYDVKM. V lost 2 bases and J 4 bases, leaving 7 bases between the germline ends.

V is TRBV5-6 and J is TRBJ2-4; 8 bases line up with TRBD2. The CDR3 runs 16 residues. The V and J ends lost 1 base and 9 bases, in that order; junction bases with no gene match: 12. Germline values: CDR1 SGHDT, CDR2 YYEEEE. The CDR3 DNA sequence: TGTGCCAGCAGCTTGTTCCCGGGGGGGACGGGTGCCATTCAGTACTTC. It is translated as CASSLFPGGTGAIQYF. Supplemented by reference TRBV5-6 and TRBJ2-4, the full variable domain reads DAGVTQSPTHLIKTRGQQVTLRCSPKSGHDTVSWYQQALGQGPQFIFQYYEEEERQRGNFPDRFSGHQFPNYSSELNVNALLLGDSALYLCASSLFPGGTGAIQYFGAGTRLSVL.

This clone was observed a few times. The chain couples TRBV2 to TRBJ2-7, with 8 nucleotides matching TRBD1. The CDR3 spans 16 residues. Germline V CDR1 and CDR2: SNHLY, FYNNEI. Unmatched junction bases numbered 8, after V lost 0 bases and J lost 4 bases. The CDR3 here is CASSEALTGGLYEQYV. In nucleotides, the CDR3 is TGTGCCAGCAGTGAAGCTCTAACAGGGGGATTATACGAGCAGTACGTC.

J is TRBJ2-5 and V is TRBV18; 11 nucleotides match TRBD2. The germline gives CDR1 KGHSH, CDR2 LQKENI. The CDR3 covers 15 residues. With V trimmed by 4 bases and J by 1 base, 2 bases remained unmatched. This chain's CDR3 is CASSRGLAGQETQYF. CDR3 DNA sequence: TGTGCCAGCTCACGAGGACTAGCGGGCCAAGAGACCCAGTACTTC.

This chain links TRBV15 with TRBJ1-5; the D gene is possibly TRBD1 (5 bases). Per the germline V gene, CDR1 is LNHNV and CDR2 is YYDKDF (reference sequence). Between the trimmed V and J ends, which lost 0 bases and 7 bases, there was a span of 16 bases. This CDR3 is built from 16 residues. The CDR3 protein is CATSRDLPGFQQPQHF. CDR3 nucleotides: TGTGCCACCAGCAGAGATCTGCCAGGGTTTCAACAGCCCCAGCATTTT.

The J gene is TRBJ2-7, the V gene TRBV30; the match to TRBD1 covers 9 bases. There are 15 residues in the CDR3. J gave up 4 bases and V 2 bases, and 9 bases lay outside the gene matches. The germline V gene encodes CDR1 GTSNPN and CDR2 SVGIG (reference sequence). The CDR3: CAWSNSPGQGYEQYV. The CDR3 nucleotides are TGTGCCTGGAGTAATAGCCCGGGACAGGGTTACGAGCAGTACGTC.

V gene TRBV5-6 combines with J gene TRBJ2-5; D ambiguous. Trimming shortened V by 1 base and J by 0 bases, and 4 bases separated the two germline ends. The CDR3 contains 13 residues. In germline, CDR1 is SGHDT, CDR2 YYEEEE. The DNA of the CDR3 is TGTGCCAGCAGCTTGTTTAACCAAGAGACCCAGTACTTC. Residues: CASSLFNQETQYF.

A single count supports this clone. The CDR3 sequence is CSVGGETQYF. CDR3 nucleotide sequence: TGCAGCGTTGGGGGGGAGACCCAGTACTTC. J is TRBJ2-5 and V is TRBV29-1, with D perhaps given as TRBD1 or TRBD2 (5 bases each). CDR1 is SQVTM and CDR2 is ANQGSEA in the germline V gene. The length of the CDR3 is 10 residues. Deletions cut 4 bases from V and 5 bases from J, with 5 bases between.

The rearrangement joins TRBV5-1 to TRBJ1-5; 9 positions match TRBD1. The germline V gene has CDR1 SGHRS and CDR2 YFSETQ. V dropped 5 bases and J dropped 0; count of bases not matched to a gene: 3. The CDR3 consists of 15 residues. The DNA for the CDR3 is TGCGCCAGCAGACAGGGGGCGAATAGCAATCAGCCCCAGCATTTT. Amino acid sequence: CASRQGANSNQPQHF.

V gene TRBV24-1 combines with J gene TRBJ2-5, with no clear D. Germline values: CDR1 KGHDR, CDR2 SFDVKD. The CDR3 contains 15 residues. Trimming took off 5 bases at V and 4 bases at J, with 16 bases between the two ends. CDR3: CATSGGRTVVETQYF. Written as DNA, the CDR3 is TGTGCCACCAGTGGAGGCAGGACGGTTGTAGAGACCCAGTACTTC.

The J gene is TRBJ2-1, the V gene TRBV7-3; the match to TRBD2 covers 11 bases. The CDR3 runs 14 residues. CDR1 is SGHTA, CDR2 FQGTGA, per germline. The junction had 1 base not matched to a gene; V was cut back by 3 bases and J by 6 bases. CDR3 in DNA: TGTGCCAGCAGCTTGGGACTAGCGGCCAATGAGCAGTTCTTC. This sequence encodes CASSLGLAANEQFF.

The J gene is TRBJ2-2, the V gene TRBV28; no definite D call. Trimming removed 3 bases at V and 3 bases at J, with 11 bases between. Germline-derived CDR1 and CDR2 are MDHEN and SYDVKM. The CDR3 consists of 15 residues. CDR3 nucleotide sequence: TGTGCCAGCAGTTTTTTGGGAAGGGACACCGGGGAGCTGTTTTTT. It encodes CASSFLGRDTGELFF. Supplemented by reference TRBV28 and TRBJ2-2, the full variable domain reads DVKVTQSSRYLVKRTGEKVFLECVQDMDHENMFWYRQDPGLGLRLIYFSYDVKMKEKGDIPEGYSVSREKKERFSLILESASTNQTSMYLCASSFLGRDTGELFFGEGSRLTVL.

The V call is TRBV7-6, the J call TRBJ2-7; TRBD2 is a possible D gene (6 bases). The length of the CDR3 is 15 residues. Germline CDR1 SGHVS, CDR2 FNYEAQ. V was trimmed by 0 bases and J by 5 bases, leaving 14 bases between them. The CDR3 loop reads CASSLARRARDEQYV. CDR3 nucleotide sequence: TGTGCCAGCAGCTTAGCGAGGAGGGCGCGGGACGAGCAGTACGTC.

The chain links TRBV6-5 to TRBJ1-1; unclear D gene. Trimming left V 6 bases short and J 1 base short, with 12 bases between. Germline V gives CDR1 MNHEY, CDR2 SVGAGI. This CDR3 is built from 14 residues. The CDR3 DNA reads as TGTGCCAGCAGCCTCTCGGGGTGGAACACTGAAGCTTTCTTT. Translating gives CASSLSGWNTEAFF.

The V gene is TRBV7-2, the J gene TRBJ2-3, with 11 bases fitting TRBD2. Looked up from germline, CDR1 is SGHTA and CDR2 is FQGNSA. V lost 1 base to trimming and J lost 0 bases; unmatched junction nucleotides: 6. The CDR3 length is 18 residues. The CDR3 sequence: CASSLVPSGGRSTDTQYF. In nucleotides, the CDR3 is TGTGCCAGCAGCTTAGTCCCTAGCGGGGGGCGAAGCACAGATACGCAGTATTTT.

This clone was observed a few times. The chain couples TRBV4-1 to TRBJ1-3; D gene ambiguous. The CDR3 is made up of 15 amino acids. CDR1 and CDR2 (germline): MGHRA, YSYEKL. The germline V and J ends were trimmed by 4 bases and 1 base, with 11 bases remaining between them. CDR3 residues: CASSRAVSSGNTIYF. The CDR3 DNA follows: TGCGCCAGCAGCCGCGCAGTTAGTTCTGGAAACACCATATATTTT.

The chain recombines TRBV6-5 with TRBJ1-4; 7 bases agree with TRBD1. The CDR3 is made up of 12 amino acids. J lost 13 bases, V lost 4 bases, and 6 bases had no gene match. Germline-derived CDR1 and CDR2 are MNHEY and SVGAGI. In nucleotides, the CDR3 is TGTGCCAGCAGTTCCGGGACAGTAGGACTGTTTTTT. Translation gives CASSSGTVGLFF.

This rearrangement joins TRBV6-2 or TRBV6-3 to TRBJ2-6; D call uncertain. The V and J ends lost 6 bases and 0 bases respectively, with 12 bases between them. Germline V gives CDR1 MNHEY, CDR2 SVGEGT. The CDR3 loop spans 16 amino acids. The CDR3 loop is CASSPQTDSGANVLTF. For the CDR3, the DNA is TGTGCCAGCAGCCCTCAAACAGACTCTGGGGCCAACGTCCTGACTTTC.